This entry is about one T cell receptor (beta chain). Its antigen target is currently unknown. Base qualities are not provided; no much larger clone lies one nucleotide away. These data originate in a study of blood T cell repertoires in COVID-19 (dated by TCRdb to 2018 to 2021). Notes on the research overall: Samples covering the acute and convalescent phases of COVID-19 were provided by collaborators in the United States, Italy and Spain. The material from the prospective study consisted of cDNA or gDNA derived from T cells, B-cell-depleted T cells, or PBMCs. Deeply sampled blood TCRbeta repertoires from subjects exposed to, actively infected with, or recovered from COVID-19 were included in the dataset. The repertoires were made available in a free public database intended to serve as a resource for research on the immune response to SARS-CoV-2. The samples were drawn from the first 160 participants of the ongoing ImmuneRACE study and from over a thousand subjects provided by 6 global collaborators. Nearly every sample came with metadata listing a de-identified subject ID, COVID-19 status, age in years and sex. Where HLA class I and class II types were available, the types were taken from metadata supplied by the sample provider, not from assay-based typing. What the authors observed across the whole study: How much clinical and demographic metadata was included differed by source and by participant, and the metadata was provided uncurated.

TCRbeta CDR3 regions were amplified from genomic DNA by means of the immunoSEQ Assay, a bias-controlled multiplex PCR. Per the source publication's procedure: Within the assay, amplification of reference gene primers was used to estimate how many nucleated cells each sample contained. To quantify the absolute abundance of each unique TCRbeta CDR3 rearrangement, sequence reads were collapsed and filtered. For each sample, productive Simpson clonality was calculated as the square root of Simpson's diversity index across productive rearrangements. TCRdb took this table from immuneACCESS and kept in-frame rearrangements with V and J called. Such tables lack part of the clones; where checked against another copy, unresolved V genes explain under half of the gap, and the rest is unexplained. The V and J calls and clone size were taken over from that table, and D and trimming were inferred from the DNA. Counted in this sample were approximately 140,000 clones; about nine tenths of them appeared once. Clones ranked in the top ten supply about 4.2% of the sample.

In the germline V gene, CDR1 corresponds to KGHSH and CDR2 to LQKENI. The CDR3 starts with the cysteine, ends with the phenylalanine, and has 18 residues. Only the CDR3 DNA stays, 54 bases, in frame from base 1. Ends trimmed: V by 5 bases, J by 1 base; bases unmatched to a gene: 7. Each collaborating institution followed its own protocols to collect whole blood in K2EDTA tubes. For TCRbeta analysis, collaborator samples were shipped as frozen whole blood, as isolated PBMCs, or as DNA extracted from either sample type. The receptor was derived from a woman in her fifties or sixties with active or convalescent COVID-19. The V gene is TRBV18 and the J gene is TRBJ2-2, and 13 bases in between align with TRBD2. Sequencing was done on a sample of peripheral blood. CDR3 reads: CASSSRLAGGLNTGELFF. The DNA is TGTGCCAGCTCATCGCGACTAGCGGGGGGCCTGAACACCGGGGAGCTGTTTTTT.